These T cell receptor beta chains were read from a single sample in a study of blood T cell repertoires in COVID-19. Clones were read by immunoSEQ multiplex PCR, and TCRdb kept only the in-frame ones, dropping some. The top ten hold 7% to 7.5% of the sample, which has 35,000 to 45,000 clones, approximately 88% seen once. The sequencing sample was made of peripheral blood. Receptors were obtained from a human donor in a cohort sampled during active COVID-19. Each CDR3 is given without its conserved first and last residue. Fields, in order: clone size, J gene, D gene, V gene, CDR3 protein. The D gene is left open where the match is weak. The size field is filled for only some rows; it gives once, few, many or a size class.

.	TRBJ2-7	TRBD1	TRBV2	ASSEALYRGREAYEQY
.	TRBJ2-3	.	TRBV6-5	ASSYDYTITNTQY
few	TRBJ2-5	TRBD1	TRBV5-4	ASSNSRTGFRETQY
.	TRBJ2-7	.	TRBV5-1	ASSLGVGGRLSYEQY
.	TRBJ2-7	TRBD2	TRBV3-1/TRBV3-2	ASSQEGREGLYEQY
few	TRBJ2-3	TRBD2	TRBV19	ASSYPTSGGAKNTQY
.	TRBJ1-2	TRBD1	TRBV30	AWVQGAYGYT
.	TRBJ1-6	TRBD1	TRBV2	ASCLDREGNSPLH
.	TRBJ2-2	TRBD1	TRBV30	ALGQGTWELF
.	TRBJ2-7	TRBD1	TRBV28	ASSPTGLAYEQY
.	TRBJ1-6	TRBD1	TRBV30	AWSVQGAGSPLH
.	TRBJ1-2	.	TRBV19	ASRTRGDPASYGYT
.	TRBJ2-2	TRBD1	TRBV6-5	ASSPRRTGDGELF
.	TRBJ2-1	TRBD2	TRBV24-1	ATSDIAGGPPNEQF
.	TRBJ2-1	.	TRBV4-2	ASTLNLAPERDEQF
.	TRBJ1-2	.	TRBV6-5	ATQRGGLRGYT
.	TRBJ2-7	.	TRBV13	ASSPSQGSRRFEQY
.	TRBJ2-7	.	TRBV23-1	ASSQRGTPGDYEQY
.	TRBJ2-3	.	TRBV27	ASSFTRSTDTQY
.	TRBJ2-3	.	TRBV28	ASSLEAVTDTQY
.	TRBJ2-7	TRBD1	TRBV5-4	ASSPTGGTGKGHEQY
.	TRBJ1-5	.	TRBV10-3	AISRLGDQPQH
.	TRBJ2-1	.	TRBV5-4	ASSLESSSNEQF
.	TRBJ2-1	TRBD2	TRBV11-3	ASSLDSSGINEQF
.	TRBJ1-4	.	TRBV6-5	ASSSELAGSEKLF
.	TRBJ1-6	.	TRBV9	ASSVGTGYRQLSALH
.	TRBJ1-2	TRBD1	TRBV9	ASSVGTGEYGYT
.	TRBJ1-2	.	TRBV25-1	ASSESGKVWY
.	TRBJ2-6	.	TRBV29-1	SVEVQGWGANVLT
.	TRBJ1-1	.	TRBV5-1	ASSRLSGTEAF
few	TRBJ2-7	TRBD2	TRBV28	ASSLNAGAGGGEQY
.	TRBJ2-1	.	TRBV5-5	ASSLAISRFFRGSYNEQF
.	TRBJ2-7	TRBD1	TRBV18	ASSQGALSSYEQY
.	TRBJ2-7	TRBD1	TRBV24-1	ATSADRGGYEQY
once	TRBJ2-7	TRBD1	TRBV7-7	ASSLGTGLDEQY
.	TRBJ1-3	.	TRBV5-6	ASSRYSNGNTIY
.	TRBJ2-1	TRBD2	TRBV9	ASSEGGLAGLF
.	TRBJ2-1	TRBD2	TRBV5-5	ASSTTSGYGMVEQF
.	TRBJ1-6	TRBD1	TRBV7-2	ASSLYRGLDSPLH
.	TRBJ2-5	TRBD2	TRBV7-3	ASSLLGTSKETQY
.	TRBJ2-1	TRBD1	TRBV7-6	ASSRQGRRGYNEQF
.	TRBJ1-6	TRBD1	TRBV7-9	ASSYGQGGSPLH
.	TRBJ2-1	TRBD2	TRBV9	ASSVGAGGAGEQF
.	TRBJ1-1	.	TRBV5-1	ASSLDGGWNTEAF
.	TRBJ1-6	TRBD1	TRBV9	ASSRRDRDNSPLH
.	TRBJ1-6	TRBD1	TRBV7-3	ASSLQGSVNSPLH
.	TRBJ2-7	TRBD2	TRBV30	ARGLAGGSGEQY
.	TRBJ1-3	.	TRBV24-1	ATSDYGGDTIY
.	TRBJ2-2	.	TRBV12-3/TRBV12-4	ASSRDTGELF
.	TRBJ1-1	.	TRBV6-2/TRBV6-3	ASSHGYEAF